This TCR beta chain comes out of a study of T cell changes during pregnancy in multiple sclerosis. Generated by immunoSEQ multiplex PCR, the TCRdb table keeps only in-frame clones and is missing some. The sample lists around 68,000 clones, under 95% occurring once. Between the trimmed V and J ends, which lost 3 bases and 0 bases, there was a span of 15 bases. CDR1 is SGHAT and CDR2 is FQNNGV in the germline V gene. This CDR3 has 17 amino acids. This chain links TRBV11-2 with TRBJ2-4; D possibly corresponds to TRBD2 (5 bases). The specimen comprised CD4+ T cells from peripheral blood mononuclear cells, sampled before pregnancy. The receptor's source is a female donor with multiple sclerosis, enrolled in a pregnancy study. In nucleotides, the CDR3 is TGTGCCAGCAGCTTGGGTTTTCGGGAACTAGCCAAAAACATTCAGTACTTC. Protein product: CASSLGFRELAKNIQYF.